Each of the 2 T cell receptor beta chains below was sequenced from the same sample in a study of blood T cells in healthy people across ages. A sample-barcoded 5' primer and a J-beta primer mix were used in a second PCR of about 7 to 12 cycles. TCRdb re-analysed the 5' RACE reads in MiXCR, keeping a single row per CDR3 protein. This table holds more than 650,000 distinct CDR3 sequences, about 24% found once. The sample comprised blood. Receptors were obtained from a man between 65 and 79 years old in good health.

This clonotype occurred a few times. J is TRBJ2-5 and V is TRBV24-1; D remains unclear. V lost 4 bases and J 1 base, leaving 12 bases between the germline ends. The CDR3 has 15 residues. Germline-derived CDR1 and CDR2 are KGHDR and SFDVKD. DNA of the CDR3: TGTGCCACCAGTGACGTCGGACGGTCCCAAGAGACCCAGTACTTC. Residues: CATSDVGRSQETQYF.

This clonotype appeared a few times. The chain combines TRBV6-4 with TRBJ2-5; 9 bases fit TRBD2. The J call may not be correct, given that the DNA end is closer to TRBJ2-1. The CDR3 runs 14 residues. CDR1 is MRHNA, CDR2 SNTAGT, per germline. This CDR3 reads CASTRGRDNNEQFF. As DNA, the CDR3 is TGTGCCAGCACCCGCGGGAGGGACAACAATGAGCAGTTCTTC.